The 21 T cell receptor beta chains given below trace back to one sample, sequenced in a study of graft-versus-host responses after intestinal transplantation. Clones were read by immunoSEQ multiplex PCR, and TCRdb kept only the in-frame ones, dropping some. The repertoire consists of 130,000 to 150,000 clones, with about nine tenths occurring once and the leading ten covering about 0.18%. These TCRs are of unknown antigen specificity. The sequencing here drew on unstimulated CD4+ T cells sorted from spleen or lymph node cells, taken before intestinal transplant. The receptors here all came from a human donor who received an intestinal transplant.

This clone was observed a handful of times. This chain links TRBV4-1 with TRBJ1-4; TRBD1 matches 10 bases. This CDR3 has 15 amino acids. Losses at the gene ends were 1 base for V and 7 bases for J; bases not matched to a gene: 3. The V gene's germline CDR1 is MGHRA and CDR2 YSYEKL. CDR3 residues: CASSQGTGGAEKLFF. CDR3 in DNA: TGCGCCAGCAGCCAAGGGACAGGGGGAGCTGAAAAACTGTTTTTT.

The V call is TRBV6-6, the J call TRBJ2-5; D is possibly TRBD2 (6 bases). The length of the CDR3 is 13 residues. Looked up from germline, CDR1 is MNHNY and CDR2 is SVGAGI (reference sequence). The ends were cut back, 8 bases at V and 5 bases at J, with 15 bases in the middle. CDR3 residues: CASLGLYGETQYF. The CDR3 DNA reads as TGTGCCAGCCTAGGACTATATGGTGAGACCCAGTACTTC.

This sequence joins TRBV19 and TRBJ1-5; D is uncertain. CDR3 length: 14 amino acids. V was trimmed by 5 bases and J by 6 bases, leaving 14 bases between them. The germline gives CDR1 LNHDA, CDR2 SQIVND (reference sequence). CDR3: CASSEGLGGQPQHF. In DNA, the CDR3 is TGTGCCAGTAGTGAGGGATTGGGAGGTCAGCCCCAGCATTTT.

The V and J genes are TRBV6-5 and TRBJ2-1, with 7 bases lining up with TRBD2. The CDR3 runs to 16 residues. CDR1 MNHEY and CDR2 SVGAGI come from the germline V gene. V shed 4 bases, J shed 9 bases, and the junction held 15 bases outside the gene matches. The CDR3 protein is CASSSRRHSWGGEQFF. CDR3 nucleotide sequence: TGTGCCAGCAGTTCCAGACGCCATAGCTGGGGGGGTGAGCAGTTCTTC.

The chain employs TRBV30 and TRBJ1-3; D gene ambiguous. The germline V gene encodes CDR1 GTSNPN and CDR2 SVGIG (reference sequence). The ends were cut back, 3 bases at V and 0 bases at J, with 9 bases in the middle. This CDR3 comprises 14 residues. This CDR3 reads CAWSEKGSGNTIYF. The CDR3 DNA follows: TGTGCCTGGAGCGAGAAGGGCTCTGGAAACACCATATATTTT.

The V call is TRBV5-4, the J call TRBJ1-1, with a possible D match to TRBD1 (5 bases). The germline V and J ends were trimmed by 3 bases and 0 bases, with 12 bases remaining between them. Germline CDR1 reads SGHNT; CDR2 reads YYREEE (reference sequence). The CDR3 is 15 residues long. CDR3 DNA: TGTGCCAGCAGCTCGGGGGGGGTGATGAACACTGAAGCTTTCTTT. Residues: CASSSGGVMNTEAFF.

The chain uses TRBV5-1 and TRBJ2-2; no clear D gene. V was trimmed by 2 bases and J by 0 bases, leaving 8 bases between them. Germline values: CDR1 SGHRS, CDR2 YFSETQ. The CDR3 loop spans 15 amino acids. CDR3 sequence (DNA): TGCGCCAGCAGCTTTGGGCGGACGAACACCGGGGAGCTGTTTTTT. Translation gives CASSFGRTNTGELFF. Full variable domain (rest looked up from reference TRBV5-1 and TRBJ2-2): KAGVTQTPRYLIKTRGQQVTLSCSPISGHRSVSWYQQTPGQGLQFLFEYFSETQRNKGNFPGRFSGRQFSNSRSEMNVSTLELGDSALYLCASSFGRTNTGELFFGEGSRLTVL.

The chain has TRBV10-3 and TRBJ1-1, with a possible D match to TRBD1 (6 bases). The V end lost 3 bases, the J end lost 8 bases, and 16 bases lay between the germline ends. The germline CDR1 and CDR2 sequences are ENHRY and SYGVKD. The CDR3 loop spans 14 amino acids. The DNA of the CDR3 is TGTGCCATCAGTGAAACCCGGACAGAGGGAGAAGCTTTCTTT. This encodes CAISETRTEGEAFF.

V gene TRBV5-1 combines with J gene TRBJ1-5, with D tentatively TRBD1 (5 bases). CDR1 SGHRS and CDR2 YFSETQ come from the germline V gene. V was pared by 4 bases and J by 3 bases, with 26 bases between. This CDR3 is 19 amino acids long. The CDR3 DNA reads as TGCGCCAGCAGCCGTTTCCGGGACCCAGGGCCACAGTCCAATCAGCCCCAGCATTTT. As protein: CASSRFRDPGPQSNQPQHF.

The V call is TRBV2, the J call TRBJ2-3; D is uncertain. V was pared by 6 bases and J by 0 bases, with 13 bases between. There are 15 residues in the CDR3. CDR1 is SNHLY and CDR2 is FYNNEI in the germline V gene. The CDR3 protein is CASRVTRASTDTQYF. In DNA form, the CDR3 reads TGTGCCAGCAGAGTAACAAGGGCCAGCACAGATACGCAGTATTTT. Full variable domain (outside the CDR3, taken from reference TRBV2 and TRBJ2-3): EPEVTQTPSHQVTQMGQEVILRCVPISNHLYFYWYRQILGQKVEFLVSFYNNEISEKSEIFDDQFSVERPDGSNFTLKIRSTKLEDSAMYFCASRVTRASTDTQYFGPGTRLTVL.

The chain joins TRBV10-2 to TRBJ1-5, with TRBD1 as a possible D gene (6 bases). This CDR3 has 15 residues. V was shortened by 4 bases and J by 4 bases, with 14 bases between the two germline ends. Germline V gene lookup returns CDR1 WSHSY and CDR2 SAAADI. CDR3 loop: CASSVGQLANQPQHF. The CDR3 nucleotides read TGCGCCAGCAGTGTTGGACAGCTCGCAAATCAGCCCCAGCATTTT.

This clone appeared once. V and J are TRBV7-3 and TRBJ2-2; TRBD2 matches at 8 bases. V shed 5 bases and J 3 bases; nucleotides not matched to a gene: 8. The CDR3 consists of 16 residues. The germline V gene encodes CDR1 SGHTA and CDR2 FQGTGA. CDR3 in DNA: TGTGCCAGCAGCCGAAGCGGGAGAAGGGACACCGGGGAGCTGTTTTTT. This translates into CASSRSGRRDTGELFF.

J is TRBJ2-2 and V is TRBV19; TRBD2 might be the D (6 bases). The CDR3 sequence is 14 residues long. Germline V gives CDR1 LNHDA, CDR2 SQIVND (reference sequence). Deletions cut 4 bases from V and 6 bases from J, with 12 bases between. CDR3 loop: CASSTTSIAGELFF. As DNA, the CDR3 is TGTGCCAGTAGTACCACTAGCATAGCCGGGGAGCTGTTTTTT.

This CDR3 reads CASSMAGRKETQYF. The CDR3 DNA follows: TGTGCCAGTAGTATGGCAGGGAGAAAAGAGACCCAGTACTTC. J is TRBJ2-5 and V is TRBV19; D is tentatively TRBD1 or TRBD2 (5 bases each). Germline assignment: CDR1 LNHDA and CDR2 SQIVND (reference sequence). V lost 3 bases, J lost 3 bases, and 11 bases lay in between. The CDR3 extends over 14 amino acids.

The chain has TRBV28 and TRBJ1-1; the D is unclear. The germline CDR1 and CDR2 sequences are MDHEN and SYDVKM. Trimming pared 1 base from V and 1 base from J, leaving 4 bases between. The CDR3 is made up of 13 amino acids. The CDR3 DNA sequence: TGTGCCAGCAGTTTATTAGGGAACACTGAAGCTTTCTTT. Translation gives CASSLLGNTEAFF.

This CDR3 reads CASSVDRWGADTQYF. In DNA, the CDR3 is TGTGCCAGTAGCGTCGACCGCTGGGGGGCAGATACGCAGTATTTT. The V and J genes are TRBV19 and TRBJ2-3; D might be TRBD2 (6 bases). The germline V gene encodes CDR1 LNHDA and CDR2 SQIVND (reference sequence). Trimming left V 6 bases short and J 4 bases short, with 17 bases between. The CDR3 contains 15 residues.

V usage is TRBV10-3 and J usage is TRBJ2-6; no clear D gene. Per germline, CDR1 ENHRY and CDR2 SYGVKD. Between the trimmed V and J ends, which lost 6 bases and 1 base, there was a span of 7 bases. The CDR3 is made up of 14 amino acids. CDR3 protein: CAIRKGSGANVLTF. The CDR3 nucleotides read TGTGCCATCAGAAAGGGATCTGGGGCCAACGTCCTGACTTTC.

The CDR3 region has the DNA TGTGCCAGCAGCCCGACCCACTATCAAGAGACCCAGTACTTC. Translating it yields CASSPTHYQETQYF. The rearrangement uses TRBV7-2 and TRBJ2-5; D unclear. The germline CDR1 and CDR2 sequences are SGHTA and FQGNSA. The germline V and J ends were trimmed by 5 bases and 2 bases, with 12 bases remaining between them. This CDR3 is built from 14 residues.

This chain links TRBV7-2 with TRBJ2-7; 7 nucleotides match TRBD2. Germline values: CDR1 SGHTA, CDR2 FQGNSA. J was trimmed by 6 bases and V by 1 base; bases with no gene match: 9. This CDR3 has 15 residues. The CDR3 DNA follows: TGTGCCAGCAGCTTAGTTTTGGCGGGAGAGTCCGAGCAGTACTTC. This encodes CASSLVLAGESEQYF.

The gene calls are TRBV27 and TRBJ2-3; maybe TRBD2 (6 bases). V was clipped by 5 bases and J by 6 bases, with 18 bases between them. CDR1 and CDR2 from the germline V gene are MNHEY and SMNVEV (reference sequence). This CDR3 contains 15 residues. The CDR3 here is CASSPGVGTGDTQYF. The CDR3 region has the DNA TGTGCCAGCAGTCCGGGGGTTGGAACTGGCGATACGCAGTATTTT.

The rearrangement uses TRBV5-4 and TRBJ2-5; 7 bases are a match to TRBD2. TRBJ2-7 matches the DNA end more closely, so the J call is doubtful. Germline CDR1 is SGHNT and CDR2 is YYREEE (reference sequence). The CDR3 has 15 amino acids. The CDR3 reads CASSFGLAEAYEQYF. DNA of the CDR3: TGTGCCAGCAGCTTCGGGCTAGCGGAAGCCTACGAGCAGTACTTC.